This T cell receptor beta chain comes out of a study of early T cells in non-severe SARS-CoV-2 infection. About the study: Sequencing used unsorted whole-blood bulk RNA, so chains lack pairing.

V shed 6 bases, J shed 5 bases, and the junction held 15 bases outside the gene matches. The V gene's germline CDR1 is MNHEY and CDR2 SVGAGI. There are 16 residues in the CDR3. General observations from the study: The study's VDJdb matching favored anti-spike CD8 responses and missed private and CD4 specificities.

Separate cDNA molecules each had unique molecular identifiers attached to them. TCRdb passed the 5' RACE reads through MiXCR, listing each CDR3 protein once. The sample comprises some 81,000 distinct CDR3 sequences, about a sixth of which are singletons, and about 3.1% rests with the top ten. This clonotype has just a few counts. Its specificity is not known. This chain connects TRBV6-5 to TRBJ2-7, with 8 bases fitting TRBD1. The material sequenced was whole blood. This receptor was taken from an adult who was a healthcare worker with PCR-confirmed SARS-CoV-2 infection or an uninfected control (not recorded which). The CDR3 reads CASSLGPTGGVNEQYF. For the CDR3, the DNA is TGTGCCAGCAGCTTAGGACCCACAGGGGGAGTCAACGAGCAGTACTTC.